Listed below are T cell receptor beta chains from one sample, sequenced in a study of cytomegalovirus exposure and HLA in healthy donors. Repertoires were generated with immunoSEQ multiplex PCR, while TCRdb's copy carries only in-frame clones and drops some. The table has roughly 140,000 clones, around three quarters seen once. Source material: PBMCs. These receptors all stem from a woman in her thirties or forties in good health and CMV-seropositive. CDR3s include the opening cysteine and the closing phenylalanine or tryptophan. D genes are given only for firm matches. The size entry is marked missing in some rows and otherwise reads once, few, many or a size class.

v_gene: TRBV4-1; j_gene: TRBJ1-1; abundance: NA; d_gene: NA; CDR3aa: CASSQDQIMNTEAFF; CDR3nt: TGCGCCAGCAGCCAAGACCAGATTATGAACACTGAAGCTTTCTTT
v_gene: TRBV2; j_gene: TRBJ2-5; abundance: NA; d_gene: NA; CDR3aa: CASNYRQETQYF; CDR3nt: TGTGCCAGCAACTACAGGCAGGAGACCCAGTACTTC
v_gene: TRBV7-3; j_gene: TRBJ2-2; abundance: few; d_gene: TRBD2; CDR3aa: CASSRAGLNTGELFF; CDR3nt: TGTGCCAGCAGCCGAGCGGGGCTGAACACCGGGGAGCTGTTTTTT
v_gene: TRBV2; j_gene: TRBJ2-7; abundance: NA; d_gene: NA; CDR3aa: CASSGLRGSEQYF; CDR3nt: TGTGCCAGCAGTGGGCTTAGGGGAAGCGAGCAGTACTTC
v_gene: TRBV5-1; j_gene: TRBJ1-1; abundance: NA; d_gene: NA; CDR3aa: CASRSTANTEAFF; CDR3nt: TGCGCCAGCAGATCGACAGCTAACACTGAAGCTTTCTTT
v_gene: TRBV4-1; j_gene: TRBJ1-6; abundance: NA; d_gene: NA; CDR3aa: CASSLTTVSNSPLHF; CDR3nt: TGCGCCAGCAGCCTCACGACAGTTTCTAATTCACCCCTCCACTTT
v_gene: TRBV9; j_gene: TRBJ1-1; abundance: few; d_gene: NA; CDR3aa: CASSRHGNTEAFF; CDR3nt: TGTGCCAGCAGCAGACACGGGAACACTGAAGCTTTCTTT
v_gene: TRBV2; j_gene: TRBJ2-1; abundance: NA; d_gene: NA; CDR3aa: CASSAREKGGEQFF; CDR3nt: TGTGCCAGCAGTGCACGGGAGAAAGGTGGTGAGCAGTTCTTC
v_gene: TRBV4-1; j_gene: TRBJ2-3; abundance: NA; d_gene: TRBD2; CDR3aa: CASSPFERGSTDTQYF; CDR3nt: TGCGCCAGCAGCCCGTTCGAGCGGGGGAGCACAGATACGCAGTATTTT
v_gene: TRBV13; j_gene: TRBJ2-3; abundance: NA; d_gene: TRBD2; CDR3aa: CASSISGGATDTQYF; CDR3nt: TGTGCCAGCAGCATAAGCGGGGGGGCAACAGATACGCAGTATTTT
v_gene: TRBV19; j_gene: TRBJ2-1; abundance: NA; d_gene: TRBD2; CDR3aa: CASSSRLAGITYNEQFF; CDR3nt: TGTGCCAGTAGTTCCCGACTAGCGGGGATTACCTACAATGAGCAGTTCTTC
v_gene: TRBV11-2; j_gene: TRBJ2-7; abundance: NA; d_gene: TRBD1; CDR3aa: CASSLDLGQAPYEQYF; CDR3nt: TGTGCCAGCAGCTTAGATCTTGGACAGGCCCCCTACGAGCAGTACTTC
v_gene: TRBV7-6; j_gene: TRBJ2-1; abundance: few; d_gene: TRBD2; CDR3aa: CASSHGGGVGQFF; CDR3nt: TGTGCCAGCAGCCACGGCGGGGGGGTAGGGCAGTTCTTC
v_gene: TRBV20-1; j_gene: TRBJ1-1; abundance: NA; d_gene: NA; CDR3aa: CSARDVTEAFF; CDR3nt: TGCAGTGCTAGAGATGTAACTGAAGCTTTCTTT
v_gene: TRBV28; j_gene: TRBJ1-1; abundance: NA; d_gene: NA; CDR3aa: CASSTGYPEAFF; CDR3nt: TGTGCCAGCAGTACAGGGTACCCTGAAGCTTTCTTT
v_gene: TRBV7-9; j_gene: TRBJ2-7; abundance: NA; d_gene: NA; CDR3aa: CASSTDRTYEQYF; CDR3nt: TGTGCCAGCAGCACGGACAGAACCTACGAGCAGTACTTC
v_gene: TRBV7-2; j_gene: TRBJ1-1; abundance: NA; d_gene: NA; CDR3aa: CASSLKGGGGREWAFF; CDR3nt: TGTGCCAGCAGCTTAAAAGGCGGCGGAGGGAGGGAGTGGGCTTTCTTT
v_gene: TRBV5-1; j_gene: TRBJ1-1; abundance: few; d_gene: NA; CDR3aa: CASSKQTLEGTEAFF; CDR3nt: TGCGCCAGCAGCAAGCAGACTCTGGAGGGGACTGAAGCTTTCTTT
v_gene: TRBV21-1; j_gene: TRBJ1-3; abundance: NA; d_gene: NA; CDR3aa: CASSNGKGFGQVFSGNTIYF; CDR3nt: TGTGCCAGCAGCAATGGGAAAGGGTTTGGACAGGTTTTCTCTGGAAACACCATATATTTT
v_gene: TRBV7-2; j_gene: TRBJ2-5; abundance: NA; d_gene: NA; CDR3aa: CASRPGLQETQYF; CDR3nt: TGTGCCAGCAGGCCCGGACTACAAGAGACCCAGTACTTC
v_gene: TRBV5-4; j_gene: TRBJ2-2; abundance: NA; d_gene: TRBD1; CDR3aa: CASSPEDRATGELFF; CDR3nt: TGTGCCAGCAGCCCCGAAGACAGGGCCACCGGGGAGCTGTTTTTT
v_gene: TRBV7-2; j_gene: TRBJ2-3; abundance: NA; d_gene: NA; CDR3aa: CASSMAPLQVSSTDTQYF; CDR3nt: TGTGCCAGCAGCATGGCCCCCCTACAGGTTTCTAGCACAGATACGCAGTATTTT
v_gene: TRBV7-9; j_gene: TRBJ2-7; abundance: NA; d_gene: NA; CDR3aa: CSSSLTSEQYF; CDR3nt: TGTTCCAGCAGCTTAACATCCGAGCAGTACTTC
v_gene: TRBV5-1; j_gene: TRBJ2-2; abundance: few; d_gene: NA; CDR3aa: CASSWRTESTGELFF; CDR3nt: TGCGCCAGCAGCTGGAGGACAGAAAGCACCGGGGAGCTGTTTTTT
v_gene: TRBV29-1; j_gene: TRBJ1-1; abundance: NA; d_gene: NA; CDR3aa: CSVLDGSENTEAFF; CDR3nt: TGCAGCGTCTTGGACGGTAGCGAGAACACTGAAGCTTTCTTT
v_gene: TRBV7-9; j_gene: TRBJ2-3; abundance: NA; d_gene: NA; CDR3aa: CASSGSGDTQYF; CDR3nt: TGTGCCAGCTCGGGGTCTGGAGATACGCAGTATTTT
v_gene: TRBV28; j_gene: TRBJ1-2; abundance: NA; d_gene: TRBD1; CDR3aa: CASNKQGQGYTF; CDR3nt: TGTGCCAGCAACAAACAGGGGCAAGGCTACACCTTC
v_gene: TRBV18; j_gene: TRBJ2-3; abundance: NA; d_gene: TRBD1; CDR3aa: CASSSNRGRNTDTQYF; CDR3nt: TGTGCCAGCTCATCTAACAGGGGAAGAAACACAGATACGCAGTATTTT
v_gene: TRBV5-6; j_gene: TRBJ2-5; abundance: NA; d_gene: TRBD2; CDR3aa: CASSRPVSGEQYF; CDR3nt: TGTGCCAGCAGCCGACCTGTTAGCGGGGAGCAGTACTTC
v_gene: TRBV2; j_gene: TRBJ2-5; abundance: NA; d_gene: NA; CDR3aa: CASTRESTGPQETQYF; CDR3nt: TGTGCCAGCACCCGAGAATCCACAGGTCCCCAAGAGACCCAGTACTTC
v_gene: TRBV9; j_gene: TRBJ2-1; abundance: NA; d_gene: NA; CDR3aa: CASSVAGANWGEQFF; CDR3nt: TGTGCCAGCAGCGTAGCGGGAGCCAACTGGGGTGAGCAGTTCTTC
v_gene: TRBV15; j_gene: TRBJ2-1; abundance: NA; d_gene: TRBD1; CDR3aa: CATSRETGGFGEQFF; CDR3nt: TGTGCCACCAGCAGAGAAACAGGGGGTTTCGGTGAGCAGTTCTTC
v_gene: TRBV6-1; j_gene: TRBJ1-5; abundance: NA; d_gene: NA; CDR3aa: CASGGDGGVDPQHF; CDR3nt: TGTGCCAGCGGGGGTGATGGGGGCGTGGATCCCCAGCATTTT
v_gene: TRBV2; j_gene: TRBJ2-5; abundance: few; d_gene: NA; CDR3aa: CASNNGGLETQYF; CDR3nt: TGTGCCAGCAATAACGGGGGGCTGGAGACCCAGTACTTC
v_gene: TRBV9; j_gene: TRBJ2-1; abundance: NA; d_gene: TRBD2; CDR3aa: CASSFSSGGAINEQFF; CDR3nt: TGTGCCAGCAGCTTCTCTAGCGGGGGGGCCATCAATGAGCAGTTCTTC
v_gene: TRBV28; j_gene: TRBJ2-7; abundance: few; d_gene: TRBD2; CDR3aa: CASTPAGGNYEQYF; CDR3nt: TGTGCCAGCACCCCAGCGGGGGGAAACTACGAGCAGTACTTC
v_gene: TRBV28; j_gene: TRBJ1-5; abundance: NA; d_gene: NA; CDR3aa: CASSLYLAGNQPQHF; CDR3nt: TGTGCCAGCAGTTTATATCTGGCGGGCAATCAGCCCCAGCATTTT
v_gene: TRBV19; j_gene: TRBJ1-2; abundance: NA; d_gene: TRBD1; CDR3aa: CASSSGTADGYTF; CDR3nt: TGTGCCAGTAGTAGCGGGACAGCAGATGGCTACACCTTC
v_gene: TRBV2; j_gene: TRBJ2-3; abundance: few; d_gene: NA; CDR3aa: CASSEQAYGQYF; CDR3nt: TGTGCCAGCAGTGAACAGGCTTACGGGCAGTATTTT
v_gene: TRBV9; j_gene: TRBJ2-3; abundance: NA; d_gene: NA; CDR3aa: CASSLGLLSTDTQYF; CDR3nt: TGTGCCAGCAGCCTAGGCTTACTAAGCACAGATACGCAGTATTTT
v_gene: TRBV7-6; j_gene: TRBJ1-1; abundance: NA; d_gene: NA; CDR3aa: CASSPQGVGTEAFF; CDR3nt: TGTGCCAGCAGCCCACAGGGAGTAGGCACTGAAGCTTTCTTT
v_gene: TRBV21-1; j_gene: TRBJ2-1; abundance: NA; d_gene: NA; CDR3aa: CASTQTAGGPDNEQFF; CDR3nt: TGTGCCAGCACACAAACAGCGGGGGGGCCCGACAATGAGCAGTTCTTC
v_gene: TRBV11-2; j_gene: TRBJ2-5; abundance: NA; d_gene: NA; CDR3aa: CASSLNPGINQETQYF; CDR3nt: TGTGCCAGCAGCTTAAACCCGGGGATAAACCAAGAGACCCAGTACTTC
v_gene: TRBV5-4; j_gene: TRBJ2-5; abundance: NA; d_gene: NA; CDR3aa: CASSLGQGQIFQETQYF; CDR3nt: TGTGCCAGCAGCTTGGGTCAGGGACAAATCTTCCAAGAGACCCAGTACTTC
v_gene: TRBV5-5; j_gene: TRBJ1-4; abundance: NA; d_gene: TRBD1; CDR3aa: CASSLDRGANEKLFF; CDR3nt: TGTGCCAGCAGCTTGGACAGGGGGGCTAATGAAAAACTGTTTTTT
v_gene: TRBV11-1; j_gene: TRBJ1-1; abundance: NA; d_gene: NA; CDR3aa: CASRLGEYTEAFF; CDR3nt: TGTGCCAGCAGATTAGGGGAGTACACTGAAGCTTTCTTT
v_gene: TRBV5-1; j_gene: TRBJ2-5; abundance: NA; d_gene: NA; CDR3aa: CASSLSFETQYF; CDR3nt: TGCGCCAGCAGCTTATCCTTTGAGACCCAGTACTTC
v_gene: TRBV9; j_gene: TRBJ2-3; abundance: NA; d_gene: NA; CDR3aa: CASRDTQGDTQYF; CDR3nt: TGTGCCAGCCGGGACACCCAGGGAGATACGCAGTATTTT
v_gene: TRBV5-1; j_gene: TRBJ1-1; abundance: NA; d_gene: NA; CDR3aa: CASSLDSRIGPEAFF; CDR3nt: TGCGCCAGCAGCTTGGACTCGAGGATCGGTCCTGAAGCTTTCTTT
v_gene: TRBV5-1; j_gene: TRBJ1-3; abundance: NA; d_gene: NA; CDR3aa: CASSNPGTGNTIYF; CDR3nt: TGCGCCAGCAGCAATCCAGGGACTGGAAACACCATATATTTT
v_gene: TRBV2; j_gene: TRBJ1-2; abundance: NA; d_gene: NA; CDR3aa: CASSVAGDYGYTF; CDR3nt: TGTGCCAGCAGTGTGGCAGGCGACTATGGCTACACCTTC
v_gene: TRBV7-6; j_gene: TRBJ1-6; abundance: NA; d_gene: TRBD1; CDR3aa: CASSLDQGVNSPLHF; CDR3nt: TGTGCCAGCAGCTTAGATCAGGGGGTGAATTCACCCCTCCACTTT
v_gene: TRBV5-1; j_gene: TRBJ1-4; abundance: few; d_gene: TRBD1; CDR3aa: CASSLGKGQGSEKLFF; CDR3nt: TGCGCCAGCAGCTTGGGAAAAGGACAGGGGAGTGAAAAACTGTTTTTT
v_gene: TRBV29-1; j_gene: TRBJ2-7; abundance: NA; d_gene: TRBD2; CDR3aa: CSVEVGGSYEQYF; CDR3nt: TGCAGCGTTGAAGTGGGGGGGTCCTACGAGCAGTACTTC
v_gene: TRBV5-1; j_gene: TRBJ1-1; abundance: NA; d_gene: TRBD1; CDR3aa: CASRTGMNTEAFF; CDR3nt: TGCGCCAGCCGGACAGGTATGAACACTGAAGCTTTCTTT